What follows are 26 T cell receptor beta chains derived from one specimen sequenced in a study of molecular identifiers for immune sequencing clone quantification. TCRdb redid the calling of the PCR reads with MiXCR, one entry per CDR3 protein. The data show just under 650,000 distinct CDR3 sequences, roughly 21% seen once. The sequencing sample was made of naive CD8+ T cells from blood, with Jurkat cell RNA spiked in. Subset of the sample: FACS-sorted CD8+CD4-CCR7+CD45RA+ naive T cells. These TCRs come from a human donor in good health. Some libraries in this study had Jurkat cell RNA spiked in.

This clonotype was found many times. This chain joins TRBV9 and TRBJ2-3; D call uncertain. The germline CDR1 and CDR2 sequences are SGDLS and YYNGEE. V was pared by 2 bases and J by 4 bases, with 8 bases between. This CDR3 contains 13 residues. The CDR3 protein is CASSVIISDTQYF. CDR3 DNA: TGTGCCAGCAGCGTTATTATCTCAGATACGCAGTATTTT. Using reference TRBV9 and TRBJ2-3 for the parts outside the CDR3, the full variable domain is DSGVTQTPKHLITATGQRVTLRCSPRSGDLSVYWYQQSLDQGLQFLIQYYNGEERAKGNILERFSAQQFPDLHSELNLSSLELGDSALYFCASSVIISDTQYFGPGTRLTVL.

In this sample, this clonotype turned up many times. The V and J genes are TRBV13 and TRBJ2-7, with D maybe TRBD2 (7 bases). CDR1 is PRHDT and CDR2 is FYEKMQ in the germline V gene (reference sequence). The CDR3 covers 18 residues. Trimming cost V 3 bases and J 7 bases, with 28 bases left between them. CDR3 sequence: CASSFEGLETRKGGEQYF. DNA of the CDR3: TGTGCCAGCAGCTTTGAAGGGCTCGAGACTAGAAAGGGGGGGGAGCAGTACTTC.

The CDR3 is CASSRRGLSYEQYF. The CDR3, as DNA: TGTGCCAGCAGTCGGCGGGGGCTCTCCTACGAGCAGTACTTC. The chain is built from TRBV3-2 and TRBJ2-7; the table assigns TRBD1, which was not confirmed against the DNA. TRBV3-2 is given as a pseudogene. The CDR3 is 14 amino acids.

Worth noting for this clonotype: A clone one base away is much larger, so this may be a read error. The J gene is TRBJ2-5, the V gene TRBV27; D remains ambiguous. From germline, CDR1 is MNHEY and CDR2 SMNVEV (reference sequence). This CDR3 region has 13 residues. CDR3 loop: CASSPVRPETRYF. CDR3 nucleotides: TGTGCCAGCAGCCCCGTCCGGCCAGAGACCCGGTACTTC.

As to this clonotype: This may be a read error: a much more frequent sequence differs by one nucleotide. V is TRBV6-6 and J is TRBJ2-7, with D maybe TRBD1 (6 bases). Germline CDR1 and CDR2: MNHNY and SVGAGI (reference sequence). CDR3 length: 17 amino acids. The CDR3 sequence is CASSLRPGRDTIYEQCF. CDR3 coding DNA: TGTGCCAGCAGTTTGAGACCCGGTCGGGACACAATCTACGAGCAGTGCTTC.

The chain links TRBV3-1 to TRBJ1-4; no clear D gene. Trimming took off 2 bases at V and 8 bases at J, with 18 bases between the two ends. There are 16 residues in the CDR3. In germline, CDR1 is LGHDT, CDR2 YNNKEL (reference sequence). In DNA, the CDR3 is TGTGCCAGCAGCCAACCCTGGGGAGGGTATGACGAAAAACTGTTTTTT. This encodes CASSQPWGGYDEKLFF.

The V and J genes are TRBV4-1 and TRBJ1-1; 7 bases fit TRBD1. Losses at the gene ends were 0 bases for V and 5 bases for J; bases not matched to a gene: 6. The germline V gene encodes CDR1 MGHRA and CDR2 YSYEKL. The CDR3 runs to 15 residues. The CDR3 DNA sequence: TGCGCCAGCAGCCAAGAAAGACAGGGTGCAACTGAAGCTTTCTTT. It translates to CASSQERQGATEAFF.

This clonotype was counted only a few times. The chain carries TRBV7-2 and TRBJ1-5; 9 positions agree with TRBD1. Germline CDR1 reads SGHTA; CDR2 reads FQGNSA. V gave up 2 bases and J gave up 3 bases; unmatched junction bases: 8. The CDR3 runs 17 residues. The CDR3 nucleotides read TGTGCCAGCAGCTTAATTTCCGGGACAGGGCTCAATCAGCCCCAGCATTTT. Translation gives CASSLISGTGLNQPQHF.

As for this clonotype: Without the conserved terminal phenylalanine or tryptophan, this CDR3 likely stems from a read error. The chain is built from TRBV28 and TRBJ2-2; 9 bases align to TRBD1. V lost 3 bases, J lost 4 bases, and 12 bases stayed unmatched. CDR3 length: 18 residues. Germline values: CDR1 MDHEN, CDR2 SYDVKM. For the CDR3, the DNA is TGTGCCAGCAGTTTTTTGGAAAACCGGGACAGGGTCACCGGGGAGCTGTTTCTT. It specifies CASSFLENRDRVTGELFL.

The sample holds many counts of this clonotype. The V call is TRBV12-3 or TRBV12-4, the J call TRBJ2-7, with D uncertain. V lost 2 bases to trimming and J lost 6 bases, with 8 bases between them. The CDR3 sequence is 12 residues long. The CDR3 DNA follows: TGTGCCAGCAGTTTAATCTGGGTCGAGCAGTACTTC. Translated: CASSLIWVEQYF.

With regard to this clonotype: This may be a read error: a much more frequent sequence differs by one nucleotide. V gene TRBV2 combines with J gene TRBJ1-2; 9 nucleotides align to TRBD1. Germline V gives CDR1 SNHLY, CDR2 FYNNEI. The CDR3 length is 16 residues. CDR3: CASSGPGTGSLYGHTF. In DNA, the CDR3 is TGTGCCAGCAGTGGACCCGGGACAGGGTCCCTCTATGGCCACACCTTC.

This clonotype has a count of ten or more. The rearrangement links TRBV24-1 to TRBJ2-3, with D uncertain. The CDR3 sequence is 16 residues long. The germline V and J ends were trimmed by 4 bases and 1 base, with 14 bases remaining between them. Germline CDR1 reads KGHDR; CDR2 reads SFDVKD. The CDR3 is CATSEDARSRTDTQYF. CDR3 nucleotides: TGTGCCACCAGTGAGGATGCTAGGAGCCGCACAGATACGCAGTATTTT.

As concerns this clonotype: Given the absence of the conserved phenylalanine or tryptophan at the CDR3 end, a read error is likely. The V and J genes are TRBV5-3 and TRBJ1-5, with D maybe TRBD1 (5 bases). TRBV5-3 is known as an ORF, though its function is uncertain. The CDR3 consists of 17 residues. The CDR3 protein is CASSLVAGAGLSQPQHL. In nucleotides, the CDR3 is TGTGCCAGCAGCTTGGTGGCCGGGGCCGGCCTCTCTCAGCCCCAGCATCTT.

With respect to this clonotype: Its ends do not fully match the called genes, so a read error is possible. CDR3 in DNA: TGTGCCAGCAGCGCCGGGACAGGTCCAGCCTACAAGCAGTACTTC. Amino acid sequence: CASSAGTGPAYKQYF. The chain links TRBV9 to TRBJ2-7, with TRBD1 matching 8 bases. Germline CDR1 SGDLS, CDR2 YYNGEE. The CDR3 spans 15 residues.

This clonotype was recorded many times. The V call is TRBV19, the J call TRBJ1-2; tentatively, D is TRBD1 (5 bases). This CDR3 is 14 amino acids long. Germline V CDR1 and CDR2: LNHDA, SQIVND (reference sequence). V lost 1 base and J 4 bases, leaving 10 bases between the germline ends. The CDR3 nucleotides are TGTGCCAGTAGTATAGGCCCCGACAGCTATGGCTACACCTTC. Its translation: CASSIGPDSYGYTF. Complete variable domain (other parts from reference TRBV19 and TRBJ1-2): DGGITQSPKYLFRKEGQNVTLSCEQNLNHDAMYWYRQDPGQGLRLIYYSQIVNDFQKGDIAEGYSVSREKKESFPLTVTSAQKNPTAFYLCASSIGPDSYGYTFGSGTRLTVV.

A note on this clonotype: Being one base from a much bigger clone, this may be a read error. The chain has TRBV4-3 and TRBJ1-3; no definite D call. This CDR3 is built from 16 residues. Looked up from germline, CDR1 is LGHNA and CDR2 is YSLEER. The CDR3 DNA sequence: TGCGCCAGCAGCCAAGATAGACTTGACTATGGAAACACCATATGTTTT. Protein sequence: CASSQDRLDYGNTICF.

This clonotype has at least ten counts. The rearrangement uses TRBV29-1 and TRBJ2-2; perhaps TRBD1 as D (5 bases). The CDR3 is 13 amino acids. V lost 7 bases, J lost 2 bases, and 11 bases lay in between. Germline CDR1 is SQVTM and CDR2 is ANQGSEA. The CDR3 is CSGTGQNTGELFF. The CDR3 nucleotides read TGCAGCGGCACCGGACAAAACACCGGGGAGCTGTTTTTT.

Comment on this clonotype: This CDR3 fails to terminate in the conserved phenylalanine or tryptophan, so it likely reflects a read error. CDR3 protein: CASSVIGHSGANVLTY. In DNA, the CDR3 is TGTGCCAGCAGTGTAATTGGTCACTCTGGGGCCAACGTCCTGACTTAC. The chain is built from TRBV12-3 or TRBV12-4 and TRBJ2-6; no clear D. The CDR3 totals 16 residues. Trimming removed 5 bases from V and 0 bases from J, with 11 bases in between.

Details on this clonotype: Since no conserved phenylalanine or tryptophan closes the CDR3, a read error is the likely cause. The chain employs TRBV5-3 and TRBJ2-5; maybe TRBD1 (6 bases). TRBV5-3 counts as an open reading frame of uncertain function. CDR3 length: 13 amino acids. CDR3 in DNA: TGTGCCAGCAGCTTGGCAGGGGAACAGACCCAGTACCTC. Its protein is CASSLAGEQTQYL.

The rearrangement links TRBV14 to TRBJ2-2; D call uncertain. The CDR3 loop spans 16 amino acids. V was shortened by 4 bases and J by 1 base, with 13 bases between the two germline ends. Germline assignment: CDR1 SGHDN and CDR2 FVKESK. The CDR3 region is CASSRGVMWNTGELFF. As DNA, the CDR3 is TGTGCCAGCAGCCGTGGGGTGATGTGGAACACCGGGGAGCTGTTTTTT.

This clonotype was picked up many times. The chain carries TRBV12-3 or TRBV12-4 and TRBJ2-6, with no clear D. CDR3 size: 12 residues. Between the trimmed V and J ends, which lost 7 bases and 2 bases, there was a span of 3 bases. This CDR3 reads CASTAGANVLTF. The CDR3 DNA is TGTGCCAGCACTGCTGGGGCCAACGTCCTGACTTTC.

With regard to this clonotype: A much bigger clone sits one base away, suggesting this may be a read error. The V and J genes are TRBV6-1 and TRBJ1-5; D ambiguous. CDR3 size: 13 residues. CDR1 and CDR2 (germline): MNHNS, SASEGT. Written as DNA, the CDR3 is TGTGCCAGCAGTGAAAGACTTAATCAGCTCCAGCATTTT. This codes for CASSERLNQLQHF.

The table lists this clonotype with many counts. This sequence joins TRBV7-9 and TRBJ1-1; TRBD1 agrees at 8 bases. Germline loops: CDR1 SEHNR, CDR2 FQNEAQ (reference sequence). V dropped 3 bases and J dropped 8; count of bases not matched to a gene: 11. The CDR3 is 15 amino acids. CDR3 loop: CASSLPTGDGREAFF. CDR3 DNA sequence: TGTGCCAGCAGCTTGCCGACAGGGGATGGTAGGGAAGCTTTCTTT.

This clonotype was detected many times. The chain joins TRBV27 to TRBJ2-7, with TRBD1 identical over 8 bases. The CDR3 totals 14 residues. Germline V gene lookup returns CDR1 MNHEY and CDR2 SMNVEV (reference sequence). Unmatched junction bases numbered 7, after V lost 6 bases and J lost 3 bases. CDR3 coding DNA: TGTGCCAGCAGCCTAGCCAGGGGGCTCTACGAGCAGTACTTC. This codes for CASSLARGLYEQYF.

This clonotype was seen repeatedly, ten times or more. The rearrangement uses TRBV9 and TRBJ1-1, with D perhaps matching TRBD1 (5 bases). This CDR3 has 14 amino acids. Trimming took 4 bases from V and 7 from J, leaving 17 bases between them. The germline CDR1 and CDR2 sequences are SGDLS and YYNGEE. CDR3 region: CASSPGRGGGEAFF. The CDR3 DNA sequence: TGTGCCAGCAGCCCCGGAAGGGGCGGAGGTGAAGCTTTCTTT.

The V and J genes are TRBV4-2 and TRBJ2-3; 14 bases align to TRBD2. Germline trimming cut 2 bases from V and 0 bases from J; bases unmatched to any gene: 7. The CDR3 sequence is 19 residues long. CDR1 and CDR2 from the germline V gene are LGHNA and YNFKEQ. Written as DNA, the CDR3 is TGTGCCAGCAGCCAACCTGGGACTAGCGGGAGCATTAGCACAGATACGCAGTATTTT. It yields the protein CASSQPGTSGSISTDTQYF.